This T cell receptor (beta chain) is drawn from a study of OX40 agonist ivuxolimab in advanced cancers. General study findings and limits: Which antigen the expanded peripheral T cells recognized is unknown. CD4+ and CD8+ T cells in blood underwent clonal expansion by week 6 at 0.1 to 3.0 mg/kg.

Autoimmune disease history or systemic immunosuppression was exclusionary. Peripheral blood came from all dose cohorts at three timepoints. About this clone: Antigen unknown.

With 4 bases removed from V and 4 bases from J, the gap between germline ends came to 10 bases. This CDR3 has 13 residues. Germline CDR1 reads SEHNR; CDR2 reads FQNEAQ (reference sequence). Sequenced by immunoSEQ multiplex PCR; TCRdb stores in-frame clones only, minus some. Of 21,000 or so clones in the sample, just under 90% were seen once. The TCR sequence derives from an adult with an advanced solid tumor such as melanoma, head and neck, liver or kidney cancer. This chain uses TRBV7-9 with TRBJ1-2, with D perhaps TRBD1 (5 bases). Sequencing used CD4+ or CD8+ T cells sorted from blood, obtained in a trial of the OX40 agonist ivuxolimab. The CDR3 region has the DNA TGTGCCAGCAGCTACAGGAACCTCTATGGCTACACCTTC. Its protein is CASSYRNLYGYTF.